Detailed here is one TCR beta chain. What it binds is unknown. TCRdb processed the 5' RACE reads anew with MiXCR; each CDR3 protein has one entry. The sample holds around 250,000 distinct CDR3 sequences; 16% are singletons and the top ten take around 23%. The sample is drawn from a study of T-cell memory formation after mild COVID-19. Study as a whole: In these data, TCR clusters were largely donor specific. Regarding the study as a whole: CD4+ bias marked clones expanding day 15 to 37, unlike balanced contracting clones. Among contracting clones, CD4+ were mainly CM/EM and CD8+ enriched in EMRA. Detection of some responders pre-infection suggested pre-existing cross-reactive memory T cells participated.

This CDR3 has 16 amino acids. The germline CDR1 and CDR2 sequences are LGHNA and YSLEER. The V gene lost 4 bases and the J gene lost 0 bases, with 13 bases spanning the gap. Specimen: PBMCs or a T cell subset sorted from them (not recorded which). The chain recombines TRBV4-3 with TRBJ1-3, with TRBD1 as a possible D gene (6 bases). This clonotype was obtained from a man between 18 and 35 years old who had mild COVID-19 (a few samples of this study predate the infection). Cell type and time point are not known. CDR3 amino acids: CASSPGQRSSGNTIYF. As DNA, the CDR3 is TGCGCCAGCAGCCCCGGACAGAGGAGCTCTGGAAACACCATATATTTT.